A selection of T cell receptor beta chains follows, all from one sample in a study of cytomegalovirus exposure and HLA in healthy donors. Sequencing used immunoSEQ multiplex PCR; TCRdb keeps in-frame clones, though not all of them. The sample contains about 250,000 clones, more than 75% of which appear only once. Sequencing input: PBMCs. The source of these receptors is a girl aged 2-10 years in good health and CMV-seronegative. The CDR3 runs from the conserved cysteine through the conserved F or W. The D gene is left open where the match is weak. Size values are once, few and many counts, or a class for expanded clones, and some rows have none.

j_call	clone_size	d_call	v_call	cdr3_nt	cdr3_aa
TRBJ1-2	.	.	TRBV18	TGTGCCAGCTCACCAACTGAGGGCCCCTATGGCTACACCTTC	CASSPTEGPYGYTF
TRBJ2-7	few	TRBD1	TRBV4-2	TGTGCCAGCAGCCAAGATACCTATGGACAGGCTCGCTCCTACGAGCAGTACTTC	CASSQDTYGQARSYEQYF
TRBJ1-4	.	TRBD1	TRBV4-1	TGCGCCAGCAGCCAGGGGGACAGGGCAACTAATGAAAAACTGTTTTTT	CASSQGDRATNEKLFF
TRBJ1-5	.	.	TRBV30	TGTGCCTGCGGGAGGAATCAGCCCCAGCATTTT	CACGRNQPQHF
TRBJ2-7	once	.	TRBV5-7	TGTGCCAGCAGCTTGAATCTACAGGGCGAGCAGTACTTC	CASSLNLQGEQYF
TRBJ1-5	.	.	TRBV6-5	TGTGCCAGCAGTTTACGTAGGACAGAGGGTAGTCAGCCCCAGCATTTT	CASSLRRTEGSQPQHF
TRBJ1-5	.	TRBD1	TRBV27	TGTGCCAGCAGTTCCCGACAGGGTCATAGCAATCAGCCCCAGCATTTT	CASSSRQGHSNQPQHF
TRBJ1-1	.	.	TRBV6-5	TGTGCCAGCAGCCCCGCCCGGACAGCCCACACTGAAGCTTTCTTT	CASSPARTAHTEAFF
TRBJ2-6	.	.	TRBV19	TGTGCCAGTAGTCGGAGATATTCCTCTGGGGCCAACGTCCTGACTTTC	CASSRRYSSGANVLTF
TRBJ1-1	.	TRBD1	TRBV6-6	TGTGCCAGCAGTTACTGGCCAGGGGGCGAGGAGGCTTTCTTT	CASSYWPGGEEAFF
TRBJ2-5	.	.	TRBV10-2	TGCGCCAGCAGTGTATTTACAGTTGGACAAGAGACCCAGTACTTC	CASSVFTVGQETQYF
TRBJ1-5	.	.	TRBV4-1	TGCGCCAGCGCCGTAGGGGGGGGGTTTCAGCCCCAGCATTTT	CASAVGGGFQPQHF
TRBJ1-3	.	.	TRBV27	TGTGCCAGCAGTTTGAGGCAGGGTGGCTTGAACACCATATATTTT	CASSLRQGGLNTIYF
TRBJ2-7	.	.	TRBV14	TGTGCCAGCAGCCAATTCTCGAGATACGAGCAGTACTTC	CASSQFSRYEQYF
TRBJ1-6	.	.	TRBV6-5	TGTGCCAGCAGTGCGGGGGGGGACTACCTCCACTTT	CASSAGGDYLHF
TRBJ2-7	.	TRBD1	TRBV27	TGTGCCAGCATTCCGGGACAGGGTTCCTACGAGCAGTACTTC	CASIPGQGSYEQYF
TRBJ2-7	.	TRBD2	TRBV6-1	TGTGCCAGCACCCGGACTAGCGTCTCCTACGAGCAGTACTTC	CASTRTSVSYEQYF
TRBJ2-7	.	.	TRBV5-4	TGTGCCAGCAGCTTGGAGCTTTTGGGAGCCTACGAGCAGTACTTC	CASSLELLGAYEQYF
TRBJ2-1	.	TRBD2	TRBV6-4	TGTGCCAGCAGTGTTCTTATAGCGGGAGGGCCTAGAAATGAGCAGTTCTTC	CASSVLIAGGPRNEQFF
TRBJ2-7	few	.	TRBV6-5	TGTGCCAGCAGGTCGGTCCTTTACGAGCAGTACTTC	CASRSVLYEQYF
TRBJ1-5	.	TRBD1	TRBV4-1	TGCGCCAGCAGCTTCGACAGGGACAATCAGCCCCAGCATTTT	CASSFDRDNQPQHF
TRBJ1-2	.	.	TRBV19	TGTGCCAGTAGTATTAGTAGGGCGGGTGGCTACACCTTC	CASSISRAGGYTF
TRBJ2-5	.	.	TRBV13	TGTGCCAGCAGCTTTGCTAAAGAGACCCAGTACTTC	CASSFAKETQYF
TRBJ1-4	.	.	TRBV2	TGTGCCAGCAGTGTTACCAGGGGATCTAATGAAAAACTGTTTTTT	CASSVTRGSNEKLFF
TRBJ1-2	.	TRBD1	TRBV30	TGTGCCTTAAGGACAGGGGGCTACTATGGCTACACCTTC	CALRTGGYYGYTF
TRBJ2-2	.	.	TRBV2	TGTGCCAGCAGTGAAGCCTATACCGCCACCGGGGAGCTGTTTTTT	CASSEAYTATGELFF
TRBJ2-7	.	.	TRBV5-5	TGTGCCAGCAGCTTCACGTCAGGGTCAGAGTACTTC	CASSFTSGSEYF
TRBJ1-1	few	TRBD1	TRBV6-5	TGTGCCAGCAGTTTAGGGGGGACAGGGGGTACTGAAGCTTTCTTT	CASSLGGTGGTEAFF
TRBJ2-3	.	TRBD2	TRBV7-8	TGTGCCAGCAGCGGGGGACTAGCGGGAGACACAGATACGCAGTATTTT	CASSGGLAGDTDTQYF
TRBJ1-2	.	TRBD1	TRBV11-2	TGTGCCAGCAGCTTAGGTCCCCCCCGACAGGGAAACTATGGCTACACCTTC	CASSLGPPRQGNYGYTF
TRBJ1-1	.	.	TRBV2	TGTGCCAGCAGTGAAGTTAGGAACACTGAAGCTTTCTTT	CASSEVRNTEAFF
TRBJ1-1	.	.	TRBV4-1	TGCGCCAGCAGCCAAGGGGGGGGGCCTAACACTGAAGCTTTCTTT	CASSQGGGPNTEAFF
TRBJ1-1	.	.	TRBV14	TGTGCCAGCAGCCAGGCAGGACAGTCGGGCACTGAAGCTTTCTTT	CASSQAGQSGTEAFF
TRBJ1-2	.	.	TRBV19	TGTGCCAGTAGTCCCTCGCAGGGGTGGTACTATGGCTACACCTTC	CASSPSQGWYYGYTF
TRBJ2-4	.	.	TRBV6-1	TGTGCCAGCATTTACAGGGGAGGTACCATTCAGTACTTC	CASIYRGGTIQYF
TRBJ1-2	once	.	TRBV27	TGTGCCAGCAGTTTAAGAGGGCAAAGTGGCTACACCTTC	CASSLRGQSGYTF
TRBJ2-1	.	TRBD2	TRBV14	TGTGCCAGCAGCCTTTCGGGTCGCGGGAGGGTGTACGAGCAGTTCTTC	CASSLSGRGRVYEQFF
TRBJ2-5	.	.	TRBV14	TGTGCCAGCAGCCAGGGCACCATAGAGACCCAGTACTTC	CASSQGTIETQYF
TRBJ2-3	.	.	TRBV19	TGTGCCAGTAGTATAGGTCCCACTGGAGATACGCAGTATTTT	CASSIGPTGDTQYF
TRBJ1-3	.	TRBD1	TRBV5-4	TGTGCCAGCAGCCGGGGGGATGACAGGGGACGCGGAAACACCATATATTTT	CASSRGDDRGRGNTIYF
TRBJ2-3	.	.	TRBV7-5	TGTGCCAGAAGCTTAAAGCGATATTTT	CARSLKRYF
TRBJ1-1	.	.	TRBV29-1	TGCAGCGTTGAAGCGGTCGCTGAAGCTTTCTTT	CSVEAVAEAFF
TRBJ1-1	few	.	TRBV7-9	TGTGCCAGCAGCTTTCGGGCGGGGGGGGACACTGAAGCTTTCTTT	CASSFRAGGDTEAFF
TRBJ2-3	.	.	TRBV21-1	TGTCCCAAGAAGGATGGGGACTGCATGTTTTTTCGGTATTTT	CPKKDGDCMFFRYF
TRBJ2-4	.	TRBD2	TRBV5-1	TGCGCCAGCAGCTTGTTGTCAGGGAGGGACATTCAGTACTTC	CASSLLSGRDIQYF
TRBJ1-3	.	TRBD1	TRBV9	TGTGCCAGCAGCCCCTTGGGGACAGCGATTAACTCTGGAAACACCATATATTTT	CASSPLGTAINSGNTIYF
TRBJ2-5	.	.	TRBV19	TGTGCCAGTAGTTTCTGGCCCGGGCAAGAGACCCAGTACTTC	CASSFWPGQETQYF
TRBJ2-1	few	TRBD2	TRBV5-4	TGTGCCAGCAGCCCGACTAGCGGGAGGGCCAATGAGCAGTTCTTC	CASSPTSGRANEQFF
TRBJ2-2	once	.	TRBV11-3	TGTGCCAGCAAACAAAGGGGGGGCGGCACCGGGGAGCTGTTTTTT	CASKQRGGGTGELFF
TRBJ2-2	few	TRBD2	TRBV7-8	TGTGCCAGCAGCGCCAGACTAGCGGGATACACCGGGGAGCTGTTTTTT	CASSARLAGYTGELFF
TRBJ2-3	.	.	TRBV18	TGTGCCAGCTCACCAGGCAGGGGCACAGATACGCAGTATTTT	CASSPGRGTDTQYF
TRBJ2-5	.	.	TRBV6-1	TGTGCCAGCAGTGGTATCTCTGTAGAGACCCAGTACTTC	CASSGISVETQYF
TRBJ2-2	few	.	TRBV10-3	TGTGCCAGCAGTCGGGACACCTTGAACACCGGGGAGCTGTTTTTT	CASSRDTLNTGELFF
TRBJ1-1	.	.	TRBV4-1	TGCGCCAGCAGCCAAGATACAGGGTTTATGAACACTGAAGCTTTCTTT	CASSQDTGFMNTEAFF